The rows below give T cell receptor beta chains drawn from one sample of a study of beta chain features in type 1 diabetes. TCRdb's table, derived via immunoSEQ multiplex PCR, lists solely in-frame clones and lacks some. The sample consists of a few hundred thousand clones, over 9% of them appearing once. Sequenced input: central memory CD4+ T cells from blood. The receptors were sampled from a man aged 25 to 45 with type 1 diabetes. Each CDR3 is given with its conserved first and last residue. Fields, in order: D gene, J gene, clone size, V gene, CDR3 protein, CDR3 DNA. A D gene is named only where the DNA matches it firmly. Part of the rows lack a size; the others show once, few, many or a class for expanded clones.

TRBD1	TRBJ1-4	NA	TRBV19	CASSTPFAGGLEKLFF	TGTGCCAGTAGTACTCCCTTCGCAGGGGGCTTAGAAAAACTGTTTTTT
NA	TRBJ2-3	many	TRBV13	CASSLTSYTDTQYF	TGTGCCAGCAGCTTGACTTCATACACAGATACGCAGTATTTT
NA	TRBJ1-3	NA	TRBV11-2	CASSLGGSGNTIYF	TGTGCCAGCAGCTTAGGGGGCTCTGGAAACACCATATATTTT
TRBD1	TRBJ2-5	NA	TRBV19	CATSTGQTQETQYF	TGTGCCACCAGCACGGGACAGACCCAAGAGACCCAGTACTTC
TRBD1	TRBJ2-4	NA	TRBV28	CASSSHRQGRPSDIQYF	TGTGCCAGCAGTTCCCACCGACAGGGGCGTCCCTCGGACATTCAGTACTTC
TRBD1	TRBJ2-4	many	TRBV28	CASRPGTVNIQYF	TGTGCCAGCAGACCTGGGACAGTTAACATTCAGTACTTC
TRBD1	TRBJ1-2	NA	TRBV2	CASRIGTATYGYTF	TGTGCCAGCAGAATCGGGACAGCCACATATGGCTACACCTTC
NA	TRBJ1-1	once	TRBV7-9	CASSLYESTEAFF	TGTGCCAGCAGCCTCTACGAATCCACTGAAGCTTTCTTT
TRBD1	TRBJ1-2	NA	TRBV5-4	CASSSTGTGNYGYTF	TGTGCCAGCAGCTCCACCGGGACAGGGAACTATGGCTACACCTTC
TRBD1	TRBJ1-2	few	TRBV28	CASSLGGQGGTIYGYTF	TGTGCCAGCAGTTTAGGTGGACAGGGGGGCACCATATATGGCTACACCTTC
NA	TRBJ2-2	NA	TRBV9	CASSVGIGELFF	TGTGCCAGCAGCGTAGGAATCGGGGAGCTGTTTTTT
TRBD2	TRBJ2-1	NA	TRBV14	CASSLPAGGSRVYNEQFF	TGTGCCAGCAGCCTACCAGCGGGAGGCTCTAGGGTTTACAATGAGCAGTTCTTC
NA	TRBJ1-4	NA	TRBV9	CASSPGPGKKLFF	TGTGCCAGCAGCCCTGGCCCCGGAAAAAAACTGTTTTTT
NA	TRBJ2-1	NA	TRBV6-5	CASMVGSSYNEQFF	TGTGCCAGCATGGTCGGGAGCTCCTACAATGAGCAGTTCTTC
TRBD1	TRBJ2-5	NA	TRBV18	CASSPAGQGAGKTQYF	TGTGCCAGCTCACCTGCGGGACAGGGGGCTGGGAAGACCCAGTACTTC
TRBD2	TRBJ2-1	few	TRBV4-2	CASSYVPLAGDGNEQFF	TGTGCCAGCAGCTACGTACCACTAGCGGGAGACGGCAATGAGCAGTTCTTC
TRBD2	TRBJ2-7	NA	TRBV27	CASSLILAGAKEQYF	TGTGCCAGCAGTTTAATACTAGCGGGAGCCAAGGAGCAGTACTTC
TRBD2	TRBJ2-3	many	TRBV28	CASSSSGRGDTQYF	TGTGCCAGCAGTTCTAGCGGGAGGGGGGATACGCAGTATTTT
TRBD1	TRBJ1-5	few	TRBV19	CATRDSYSNQPQHF	TGTGCCACTAGGGACAGCTATAGCAATCAGCCCCAGCATTTT
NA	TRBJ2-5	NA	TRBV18	CASSPGIQETQYF	TGTGCCAGCTCACCAGGGATCCAAGAGACCCAGTACTTC
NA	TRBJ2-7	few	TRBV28	CASSLPGNEQYF	TGTGCCAGCAGTTTGCCAGGCAACGAGCAGTACTTC
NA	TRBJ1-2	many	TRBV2	CASSEQGSWGYTF	TGTGCCAGCAGTGAACAGGGCTCTTGGGGCTACACCTTC
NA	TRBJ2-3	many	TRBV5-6	CASSLGDSTDTQYF	TGTGCCAGCAGCTTGGGGGACAGCACAGATACGCAGTATTTT
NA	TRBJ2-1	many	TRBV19	CASSPELNNEQFF	TGTGCCAGTAGTCCGGAGCTCAACAATGAGCAGTTCTTC
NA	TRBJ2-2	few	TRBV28	CASRTYPTFGTGELFF	TGTGCCAGCAGGACATATCCTACTTTCGGCACCGGGGAGCTGTTTTTT
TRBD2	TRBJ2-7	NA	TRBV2	CASGTTRSYEQYF	TGTGCCAGTGGGACTACGAGGTCCTACGAGCAGTACTTC
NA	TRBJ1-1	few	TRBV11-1	CASSQFEGAEAFF	TGTGCCAGCAGCCAATTCGAGGGGGCTGAAGCTTTCTTT
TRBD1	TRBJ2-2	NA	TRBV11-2	CASSPRTGVRDGELFF	TGTGCCAGCAGCCCTAGGACAGGGGTCCGTGACGGGGAGCTGTTTTTT
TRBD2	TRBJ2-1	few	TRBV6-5	CATGGTSGYNEQFF	TGTGCCACGGGAGGGACTAGCGGGTATAATGAGCAGTTCTTC
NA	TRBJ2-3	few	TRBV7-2	CASSLGGPGTDTQYF	TGTGCCAGCAGCTTAGGGGGCCCCGGCACAGATACGCAGTATTTT
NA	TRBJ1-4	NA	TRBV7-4	CASSLYKNEKLFF	TGTGCCAGCAGCTTATACAAGAATGAAAAACTGTTTTTT